The clone carrying this T cell receptor (beta chain) was counted many times. Its target is unknown. Criteria for exclusion of patients were uncontrolled infection, other autoimmune disease, pregnancy or lactation. On the basis of clinical symptoms, serum thyroxine and TRAb, thyroid ultrasound and orbital computed tomography, diagnoses were made. The CDR3 is 14 amino acids. V lost 6 bases to trimming and J lost 2 bases; unmatched junction nucleotides: 7. This specimen comes from a study of T cells in Graves' hyperthyroidism and ophthalmopathy. Amplified regions were TCR beta CDR3 sequences from RNA transcripts. Carried out on the TCR CDR3, a first-round RT-PCR used the HTBI primer set. MiXCR was run by TCRdb on the multiplex PCR reads, yielding one entry per CDR3 protein. The sample records roughly 640,000 distinct CDR3 sequences, about a sixth being singletons. Study conclusions and caveats: Within blood appeared most thyroid clonotypes that had expanded above 0.001.

The rearrangement links TRBV12-3 or TRBV12-4 to TRBJ2-7; 7 bases agree with TRBD2. This receptor was obtained from a woman aged 40-49 years with Graves' ophthalmopathy. The sequenced material came from blood. This chain's CDR3 is CASSIWGGTYEQYF. CDR3 nucleotide sequence: TGTGCCAGCAGCATATGGGGGGGGACCTACGAGCAGTACTTC.